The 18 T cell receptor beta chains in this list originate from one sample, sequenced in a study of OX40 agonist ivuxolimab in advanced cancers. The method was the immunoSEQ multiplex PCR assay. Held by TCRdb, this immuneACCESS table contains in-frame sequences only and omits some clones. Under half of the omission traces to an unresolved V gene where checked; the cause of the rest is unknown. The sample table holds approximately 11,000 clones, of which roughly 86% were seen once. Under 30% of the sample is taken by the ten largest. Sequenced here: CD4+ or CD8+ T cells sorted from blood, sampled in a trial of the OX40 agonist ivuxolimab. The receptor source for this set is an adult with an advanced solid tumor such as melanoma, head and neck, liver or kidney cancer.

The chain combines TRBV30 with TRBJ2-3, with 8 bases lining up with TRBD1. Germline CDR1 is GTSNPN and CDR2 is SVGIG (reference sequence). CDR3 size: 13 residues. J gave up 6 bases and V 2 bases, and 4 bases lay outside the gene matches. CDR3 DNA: TGTGCCTGGAGTACAGGGGGTGGGGATACGCAGTATTTT. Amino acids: CAWSTGGGDTQYF.

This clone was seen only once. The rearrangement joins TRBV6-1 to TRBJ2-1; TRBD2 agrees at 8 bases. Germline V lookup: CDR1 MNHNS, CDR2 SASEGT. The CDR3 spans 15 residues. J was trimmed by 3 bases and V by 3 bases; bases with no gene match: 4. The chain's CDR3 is CASSESSGSYNEQFF. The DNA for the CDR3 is TGTGCCAGCAGTGAGTCCAGCGGGAGCTACAATGAGCAGTTCTTC.

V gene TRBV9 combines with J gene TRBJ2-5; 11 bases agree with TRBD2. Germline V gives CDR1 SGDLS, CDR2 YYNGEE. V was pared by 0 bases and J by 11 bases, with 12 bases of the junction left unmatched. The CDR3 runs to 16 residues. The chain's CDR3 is CASSVATSGSSREQYF. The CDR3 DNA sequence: TGTGCCAGCAGCGTAGCTACTAGCGGGAGTTCGCGAGAGCAGTACTTC.

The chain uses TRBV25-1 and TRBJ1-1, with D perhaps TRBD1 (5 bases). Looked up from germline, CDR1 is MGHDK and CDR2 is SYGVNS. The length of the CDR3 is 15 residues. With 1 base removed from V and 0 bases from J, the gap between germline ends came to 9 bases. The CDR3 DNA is TGTGCCAGCAGTGAATTAGGGGTCTTGAACACTGAAGCTTTCTTT. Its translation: CASSELGVLNTEAFF.

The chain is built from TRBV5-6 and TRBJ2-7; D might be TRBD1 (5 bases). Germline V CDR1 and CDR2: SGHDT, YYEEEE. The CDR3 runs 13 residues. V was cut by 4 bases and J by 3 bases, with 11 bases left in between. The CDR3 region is CASSPRQLYEQYF. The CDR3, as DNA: TGTGCCAGCAGCCCCCGACAGCTCTACGAGCAGTACTTC.

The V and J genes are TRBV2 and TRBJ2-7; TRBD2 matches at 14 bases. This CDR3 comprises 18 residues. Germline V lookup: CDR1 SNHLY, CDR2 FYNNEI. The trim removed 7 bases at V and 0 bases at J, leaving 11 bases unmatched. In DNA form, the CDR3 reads TGTGCCAGCAACTCCGGGACTAGCGGGAGATTGGGCTCCTACGAGCAGTACTTC. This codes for CASNSGTSGRLGSYEQYF.

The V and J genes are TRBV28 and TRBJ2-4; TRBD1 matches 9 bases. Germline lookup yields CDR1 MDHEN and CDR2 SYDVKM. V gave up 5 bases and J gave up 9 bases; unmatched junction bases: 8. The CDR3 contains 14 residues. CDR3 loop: CASSLTGQGSIQYF. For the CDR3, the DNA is TGTGCCAGCAGTCTGACTGGACAGGGGAGCATTCAGTACTTC.

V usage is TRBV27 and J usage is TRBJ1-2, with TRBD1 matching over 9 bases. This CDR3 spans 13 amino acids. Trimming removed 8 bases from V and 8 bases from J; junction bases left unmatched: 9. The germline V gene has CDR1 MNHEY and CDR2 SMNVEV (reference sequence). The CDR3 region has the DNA TGTGCCAGCGGCATACAGGGGGCGCGAGGCTACACCTTC. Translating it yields CASGIQGARGYTF.

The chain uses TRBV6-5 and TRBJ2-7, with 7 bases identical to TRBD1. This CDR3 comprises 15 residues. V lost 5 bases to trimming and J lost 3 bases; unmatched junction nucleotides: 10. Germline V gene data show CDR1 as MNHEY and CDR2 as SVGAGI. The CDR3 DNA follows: TGTGCCAGCAGTCTATCCGAGGACAGGAGCTACGAGCAGTACTTC. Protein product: CASSLSEDRSYEQYF.

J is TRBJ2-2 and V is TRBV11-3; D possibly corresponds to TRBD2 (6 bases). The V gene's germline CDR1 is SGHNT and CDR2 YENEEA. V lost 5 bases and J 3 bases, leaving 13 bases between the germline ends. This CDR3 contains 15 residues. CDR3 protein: CASSPKRAHTGELFF. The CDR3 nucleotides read TGTGCCAGCAGCCCTAAGCGGGCCCACACCGGGGAGCTGTTTTTT. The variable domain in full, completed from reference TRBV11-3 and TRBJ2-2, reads EAGVVQSPRYKIIEKKQPVAFWCNPISGHNTLYWYLQNLGQGPELLIRYENEEAVDDSQLPKDRFSAERLKGVDSTLKIQPAELGDSAVYLCASSPKRAHTGELFFGEGSRLTVL.

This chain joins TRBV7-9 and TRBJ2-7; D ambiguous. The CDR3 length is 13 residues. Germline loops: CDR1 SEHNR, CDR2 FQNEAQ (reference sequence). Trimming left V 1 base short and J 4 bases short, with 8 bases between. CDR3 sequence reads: CASSLGGQYEQYF. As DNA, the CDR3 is TGTGCCAGCAGCTTAGGTGGCCAATACGAGCAGTACTTC.

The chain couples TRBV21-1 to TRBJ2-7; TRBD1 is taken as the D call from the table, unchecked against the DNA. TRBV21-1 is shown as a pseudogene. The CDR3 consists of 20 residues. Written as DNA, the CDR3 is TGTGCCAGCATCCTAGGTCCGGGACAGAGCACTCCCCCGCCATTCTTCGAGCAGTACTTC. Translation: CASILGPGQSTPPPFFEQYF.

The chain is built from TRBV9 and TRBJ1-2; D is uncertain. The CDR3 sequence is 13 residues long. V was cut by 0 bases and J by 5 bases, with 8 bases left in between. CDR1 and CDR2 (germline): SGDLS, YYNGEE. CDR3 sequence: CASSVVTFYGYTF. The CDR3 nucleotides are TGTGCCAGCAGCGTAGTAACCTTTTATGGCTACACCTTC. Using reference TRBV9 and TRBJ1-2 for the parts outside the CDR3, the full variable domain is DSGVTQTPKHLITATGQRVTLRCSPRSGDLSVYWYQQSLDQGLQFLIQYYNGEERAKGNILERFSAQQFPDLHSELNLSSLELGDSALYFCASSVVTFYGYTFGSGTRLTVV.

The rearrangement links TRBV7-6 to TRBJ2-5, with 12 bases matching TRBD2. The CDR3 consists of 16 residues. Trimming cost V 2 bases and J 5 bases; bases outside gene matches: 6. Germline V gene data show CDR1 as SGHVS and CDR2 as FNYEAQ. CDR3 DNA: TGTGCCAGCAGCTTACAGGTCCTAGCGGGAGGGGAGACCCAGTACTTC. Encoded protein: CASSLQVLAGGETQYF.

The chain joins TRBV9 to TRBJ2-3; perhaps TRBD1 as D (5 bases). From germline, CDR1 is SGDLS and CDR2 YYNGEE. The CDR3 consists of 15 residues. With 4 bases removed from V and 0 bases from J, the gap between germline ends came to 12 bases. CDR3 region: CASSPWTTSTDTQYF. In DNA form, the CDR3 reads TGTGCCAGCAGCCCGTGGACAACCAGCACAGATACGCAGTATTTT.

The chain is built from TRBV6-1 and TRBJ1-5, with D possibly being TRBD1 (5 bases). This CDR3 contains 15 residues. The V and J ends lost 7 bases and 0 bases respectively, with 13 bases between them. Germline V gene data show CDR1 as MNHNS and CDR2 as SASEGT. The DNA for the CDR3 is TGTGCCAGCATTGAGTGGGGACGTAGCAATCAGCCCCAGCATTTT. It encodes CASIEWGRSNQPQHF.

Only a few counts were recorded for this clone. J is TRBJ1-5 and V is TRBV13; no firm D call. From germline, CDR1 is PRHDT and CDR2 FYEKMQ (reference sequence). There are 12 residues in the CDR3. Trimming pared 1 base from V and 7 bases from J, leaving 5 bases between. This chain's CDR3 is CASSLDQQPQHF. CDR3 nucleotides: TGTGCCAGCAGCTTAGATCAACAGCCCCAGCATTTT.

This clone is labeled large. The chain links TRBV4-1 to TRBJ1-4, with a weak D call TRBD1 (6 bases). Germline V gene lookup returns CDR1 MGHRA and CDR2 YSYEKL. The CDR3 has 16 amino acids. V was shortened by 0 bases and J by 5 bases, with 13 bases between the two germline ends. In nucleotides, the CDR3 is TGCGCCAGCAGCCAAGATAGGTACAGGGCGAATGAAAAACTGTTTTTT. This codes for CASSQDRYRANEKLFF.